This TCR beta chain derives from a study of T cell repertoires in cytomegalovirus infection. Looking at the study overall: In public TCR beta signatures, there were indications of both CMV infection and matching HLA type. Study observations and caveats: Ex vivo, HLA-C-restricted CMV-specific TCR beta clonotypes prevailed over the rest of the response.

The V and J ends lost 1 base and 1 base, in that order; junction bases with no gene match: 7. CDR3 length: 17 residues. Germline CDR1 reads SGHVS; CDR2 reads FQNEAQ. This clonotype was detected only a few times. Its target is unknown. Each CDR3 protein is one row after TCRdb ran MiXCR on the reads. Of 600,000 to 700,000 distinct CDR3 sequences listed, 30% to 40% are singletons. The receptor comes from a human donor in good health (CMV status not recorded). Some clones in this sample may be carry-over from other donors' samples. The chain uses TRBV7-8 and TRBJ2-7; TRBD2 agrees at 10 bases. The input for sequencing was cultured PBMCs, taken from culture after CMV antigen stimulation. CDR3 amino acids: CASSLGPRTSGSYEQYF. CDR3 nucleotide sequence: TGTGCCAGCAGCTTAGGCCCTAGGACTAGCGGTTCCTACGAGCAGTACTTC.